This T cell receptor (beta chain) appears in the sequencing data of a study of cytomegalovirus exposure and HLA in healthy donors. Study-level background: Early released data comprised around 80 million unique TCRs from HLA-typed donors. Study-wide results and limits: Reports showed the classifier diagnosing cytomegalovirus status with high specificity and sensitivity. The authors later linked a missense DCLRE1C variant to TCR beta V- and J-gene trimming.

V lost 4 bases to trimming and J lost 1 base, with 9 bases between them. The CDR3 sequence is 14 residues long. CDR1 and CDR2 from the germline V gene are SGHKS and YYEKEE (reference sequence). This clone appeared once. Antigen unknown. PCR used 60 Vbeta primers and 13 Jbeta primers. Sequenced by immunoSEQ multiplex PCR; TCRdb stores in-frame clones only, minus some. This table has 200,000 or so clones, around 64% appearing once. V is TRBV5-5 and J is TRBJ1-3; possible D gene TRBD1, 6 bases. The sequenced sample consisted of PBMCs. The sequence derives from a man in his forties in good health and CMV-seropositive. The CDR3 DNA reads TGTGCCAGCAGCCTGGACAGATCTGGAAACACCATATATTTT. It translates to CASSLDRSGNTIYF.